This entry describes one TCR beta chain. This clonotype has ten or more counts. Its target antigen remains unknown. Base qualities are not provided; no much larger clone lies one nucleotide away. V loses 0 bases, J loses 3 bases, and the germline ends lie 21 bases apart. From the germline V gene, CDR1 is LGHNA and CDR2 is YNFKEQ. The CDR3 starts with the cysteine, ends with the phenylalanine, and has 19 residues. Just the 57-base CDR3 DNA is kept, in frame starting at base 1. The library was built by means of multiplex PCR. Sequencing relied on an Illumina HiSeq 4000. TCR beta libraries were built with iRepertoire HTBI primers and Arm-PCR amplification of CDR3 regions. Before sequencing, the PCR products went through gel purification. The authors' pipeline ran thus. Gene usage analysis of CDR3 amino acid clonotypes used the 50 to 70 TRBV and approximately 13 TRBJ segments found across samples. Filtered high-quality paired reads were merged into contigs using COPE and FqMerger. Contigs were aligned with BLAST to IMGT TRBV, TRBD and TRBJ reference genes, and CDR3 was defined per IMGT. Any clonotype with a frequency above 0.1% was classified as a highly expanded clone. Repertoire diversity was measured by Shannon entropy, and V-J evenness by the Gini coefficient. A clonotype was considered public if more than one individual shared it. Using fastp at Q25 and MiXCR, TCRdb reprocessed the public reads and kept productive beta chains. One record per CDR3 amino acid sequence lists the most common genes and DNA. TCRdb's processing, not the authors', yielded these V and J calls. Counted in this sample were approximately 400,000 distinct CDR3 sequences; about an eighth of them appeared once. Around 18% of the sample comes from the top ten.

This specimen comes from a study of regulatory T cells in long-lasting Graves disease (dated by TCRdb to about 2021). Background on the whole study: Patients with newly diagnosed Graves' disease had been on antithyroid drugs for under 3 months. Patients with persistent Graves' disease were compared with patients with newly diagnosed Graves' disease using TCR sequencing and RNA sequencing of peripheral blood. The study was conducted in China and was registered as a clinical trial. TCR sequencing covered about 13 persistent and approximately 20 newly diagnosed Graves' disease patients, 33 samples in total. On the study overall, not on this receptor specifically: Persistent disease showed preferential use of TRBV28, TRBJ1-2 and TRBJ2-5, whereas newly diagnosed disease favored TRBV20-1 and TRBJ2-1. The authors acknowledged the small sample size as a limitation that may reduce accuracy. Lower TCR Shannon entropy and fewer highly expanded clones were observed in persistent Graves' disease patients than in newly diagnosed patients, which suggested clonal expansion. Peripheral blood alone was examined, since thyroid tissue, which constituted the primary lesion, could not be accessed. Sequencing and analysis were restricted to the TCR beta chain. More public clonotypes were shared among persistent patients (roughly 2,700) than among newly diagnosed patients (roughly 1,000).

The time point label of this sample denotes: newly diagnosed GD, antithyroid drugs for less than 3 months. RNA was extracted from PBMCs in TRIzol for both TCR sequencing and RNA sequencing. Graves' disease was diagnosed according to American Thyroid Association guidelines. Patients were recruited from an endocrinology department in Xi'an, China. Each patient gave around 9 milliliters of peripheral blood, collected in an EDTA anticoagulant tube. Ficoll Paque Plus density gradient separation was used to isolate PBMCs, and no further T cell sorting was performed. An Agilent 2100 Bioanalyzer and agarose gel were used to check RNA quality, while a NanoDrop 2000 measured RNA concentration. These same records also appear under a second study, on T cells in Graves' hyperthyroidism and ophthalmopathy. That second report states: Stable Graves' hyperthyroidism was defined as the absence of progression to ophthalmopathy over 18 months of follow-up. Hyperthyroidism patients were newly diagnosed, had a disease duration of under 2 months, and were aged 18 to 65 years. Any patient with an uncontrolled infection, another autoimmune disease, pregnancy or lactation was excluded. Diagnoses were established on the basis of clinical symptoms, serum thyroxine and TRAb, thyroid ultrasound, and orbital computed tomography. For the first round of RT-PCR on the TCR CDR3, the HTBI primer set was used together with the Qiagen OneStep RT-PCR kit. Most expanded thyroid clonotypes (frequency above 0.001) were also found in blood, which suggests that blood repertoires may mirror thyroid immune responses. In cross-validation, a model built on a 13 V-J signature told ophthalmopathy apart from stable hyperthyroidism with under 90% sensitivity and about 81% specificity, and in testing the same model reached 80%/75%. During validation, the model predicted progression to ophthalmopathy a median of about 6.3 months ahead of onset, with around 71% sensitivity and around 72% specificity. TCR V-J signatures able to tell the groups apart were searched for in a discovery cohort of 90 to 100 patients, of whom under 45 had Graves' ophthalmopathy and under 65 had stable Graves' hyperthyroidism. An independent validation cohort of around 20 hyperthyroidism patients and approximately 16 patients who later progressed to ophthalmopathy tested prospective prediction of ophthalmopathy. For training and testing, the 100 or so patients in the discovery cohort were randomly divided in a 7:3 ratio. Thyroid tissue and blood T-cell repertoires from about six Graves' hyperthyroidism patients were also compared in the study. After blood sampling, hyperthyroidism patients were treated with methimazole at a starting dose of 30 mg daily, and ophthalmopathy patients were treated with high-dose intravenous methylprednisolone. Libraries were constructed in a second round of multiplex PCR, after which size selection and purification were performed. The libraries were sequenced on an Illumina HiSeq2000 using paired-end 100 bp reads. SOAPnuke was used to process the raw data, with reads discarded if the reads contained adapters or uncalled bases, had a mean Phred below 15, or lacked an exact constant-primer or identifier match. COPE v1.2.5 was used to merge high-quality paired reads, and clonotypes were defined as unique nucleotide sequences. MiTCR v1.1 was used to align clonotypes to the IMGT TRBV, TRBD and TRBJ reference segments. Analysis was restricted to V-J combinations with a frequency above 0.0001, which covered about 99% of repertoires. The TCS score was defined as the ratio of F50 (clonal expansion) to E x V (chaos), calculated using BLOSUM62-based TCRdist between CDR3 peptides within each V-J. Welch's t-statistics and random forest reduced fewer than 600 V-J features to 10 to 15, which were used in a naive Bayes classifier (R e1071). No statistical method was used to set the sample size in advance, and investigators knew the group allocation. TCR Vbeta CDR3 sequencing of 120 to 150 peripheral blood samples (43 ophthalmopathy, under 80 hyperthyroidism and some 17 progressor patients) is reported in the paper.

The receptor comes from a woman aged 18-35 years with Graves disease. Donor details come from another sample of the same person, matched by shared clones. The specimen comprised peripheral blood mononuclear cells (PBMCs), sampled at new diagnosis, from a patient treated with antithyroid drugs. This chain joins TRBV4-2 to TRBJ1-5; TRBD1 could be the D gene, as 6 bases match. The DNA sequence reads TGTGCCAGCAGCCAAGAACCCTCCTCGGGACAAATATTCAATCAGCCCCAGCATTTT. Its amino acids are CASSQEPSSGQIFNQPQHF.